This T cell receptor (beta chain) was identified during a study of blood T cell repertoires in COVID-19. For the study at large: The study drew acute and convalescent COVID-19 samples from the United States, Italy and Spain.

The germline gives CDR1 GTSNPN, CDR2 SVGIG (reference sequence). V gave up 4 bases and J gave up 5 bases, with 11 bases separating them. The CDR3 consists of 12 residues. Participants' own reports of clinical history determined their cohort assignment. Original processing notes: Cell counts per sample came from amplifying reference gene primers. TCRdb's table, derived via immunoSEQ multiplex PCR, lists solely in-frame clones and lacks some. V and J calls and clone size are those listed in that table; D and trimming were worked out from the DNA. The top ten clones hold more than 2% of a sample with 300,000 to 500,000 clones, roughly 87% of them seen once.

This receptor was taken from a woman in her thirties or forties with acute COVID-19. V gene TRBV30 combines with J gene TRBJ1-1, with a tentative D call TRBD1 (5 bases). The sequenced sample consisted of PBMCs or T cells enriched from blood (not recorded which). The CDR3, as DNA: TGTGCCTGGAACCCAGGGAAAACTGAAGCTTTCTTT. Translated, it gives CAWNPGKTEAFF.